A selection of T cell receptor beta chains follows, all from one sample in a study of OX40 agonist ivuxolimab in advanced cancers. Profiling relied on immunoSEQ multiplex PCR, and the TCRdb table lists in-frame clones only, not all of them. The sample lists 55,000 to 65,000 clones, about 86% occurring once. Sequenced here: CD4+ or CD8+ T cells sorted from blood, sampled in a trial of the OX40 agonist ivuxolimab. Receptors originate from an adult with an advanced solid tumor such as melanoma, head and neck, liver or kidney cancer. The CDR3 runs from the conserved cysteine through the conserved F or W. Each record gives: J gene, V gene, D gene, clone size, CDR3 protein, CDR3 DNA. D genes are given only for firm matches. Size is stated for part of the rows, as once, few or many counts, or as a class when the clone is expanded.

TRBJ2-1	TRBV5-1	.	.	CASSLAVGAYNEQFF	TGCGCCAGCAGCTTGGCCGTGGGGGCCTACAATGAGCAGTTCTTC
TRBJ1-2	TRBV28	TRBD1	.	CASSSHGTGARWDYGYTF	TGTGCCAGCAGTTCCCACGGGACAGGGGCGCGGTGGGACTATGGCTACACCTTC
TRBJ2-5	TRBV30	.	.	CAWSVMGPETQYF	TGTGCCTGGAGTGTTATGGGGCCAGAGACCCAGTACTTC
TRBJ2-7	TRBV5-6	TRBD1	.	CASNNRPGTGDPYEQYF	TGTGCCAGCAACAACCGGCCTGGGACAGGGGACCCCTACGAGCAGTACTTC
TRBJ2-2	TRBV7-8	.	.	CASSFGWGNTGELFF	TGTGCCAGCAGCTTTGGTTGGGGGAACACCGGGGAGCTGTTTTTT
TRBJ1-2	TRBV5-1	.	.	CASSYGTDHGYTF	TGCGCCAGCAGCTATGGGACGGATCATGGCTACACCTTC
TRBJ2-2	TRBV7-6	.	.	CASSLLTPTANTGELFF	TGTGCCAGCAGCTTACTGACCCCGACAGCGAACACCGGGGAGCTGTTTTTT
TRBJ2-3	TRBV30	.	.	CAWSARVDTQYF	TGTGCCTGGAGTGCAAGGGTGGATACGCAGTATTTT
TRBJ1-1	TRBV7-3	.	.	CASSLSRNTEAFF	TGTGCCAGCAGCTTAAGCCGGAACACTGAAGCTTTCTTT
TRBJ2-7	TRBV18	.	.	CASSQGAGLREQYF	TGTGCCAGCTCCCAGGGCGCGGGGTTGCGCGAGCAGTACTTC
TRBJ2-3	TRBV6-1	TRBD2	.	CASSRLSGGTDTQYF	TGTGCCAGCAGTAGACTAAGCGGGGGCACAGATACGCAGTATTTT
TRBJ2-7	TRBV28	TRBD1	.	CASSSGGIYEQYF	TGTGCCAGCAGTTCAGGGGGTATTTACGAGCAGTACTTC
TRBJ2-7	TRBV6-5	.	.	CASSYSGTKSYEQYF	TGTGCCAGCAGTTACTCCGGGACAAAATCCTACGAGCAGTACTTC
TRBJ1-2	TRBV19	.	once	CASSITTDNYGYTF	TGTGCCAGTAGTATCACGACAGATAACTATGGCTACACCTTC
TRBJ1-2	TRBV5-1	.	.	CASSPGPTGDYGYTF	TGCGCCAGCAGCCCCGGCCCGACAGGAGACTATGGCTACACCTTC